What follows are 9 T cell receptor beta chains derived from one specimen sequenced in a study of response to subunit inactivated influenza vaccine. Each CDR3 protein is one row after TCRdb ran MiXCR on the RT-PCR reads. This sample yields hundreds of thousands of distinct CDR3 sequences, of which approximately 13% are seen a single time; 5.5% to 7% belongs to the top ten. Specimen: PBMCs from blood, collected around 15 days before vaccination. The receptors shown here come from a man aged 45-60 years who received an inactivated influenza vaccine.

The chain employs TRBV14 and TRBJ2-7; 9 bases map to TRBD1. Per the germline V gene, CDR1 is SGHDN and CDR2 is FVKESK. V trimming: 4 bases; J trimming: 6 bases; junction bases outside the gene matches: 4. The CDR3 runs 13 residues. The CDR3 DNA sequence: TGTGCCAGCAGCCGCTGGACAGGGGTCGAGCAGTACTTC. This encodes CASSRWTGVEQYF.

This clonotype occurred a few times. This rearrangement joins TRBV6-2 or TRBV6-3 to TRBJ2-7, with D uncertain. Trimming removed 1 base at V and 6 bases at J, with 13 bases between. The CDR3 contains 14 residues. The germline V gene encodes CDR1 MNHEY and CDR2 SVGEGT. The CDR3 loop reads CASSYWTAEGEQYF. CDR3 in DNA: TGTGCCAGCAGTTACTGGACGGCGGAAGGCGAGCAGTACTTC.

This clonotype was counted a single time. The chain uses TRBV29-1 and TRBJ2-1; 11 positions match TRBD2. Trimming removed 7 bases from V and 5 bases from J; junction bases left unmatched: 4. The CDR3 sequence is 13 residues long. The germline V gene has CDR1 SQVTM and CDR2 ANQGSEA. CDR3 sequence reads: CSGLAGGNNEQFF. CDR3 nucleotide sequence: TGCAGCGGATTAGCGGGAGGGAACAATGAGCAGTTCTTC.

This clonotype was seen repeatedly, ten times or more. This sequence joins TRBV10-3 and TRBJ1-3, with D hard to call. Looked up from germline, CDR1 is ENHRY and CDR2 is SYGVKD. V lost 0 bases and J lost 2, with 5 bases in between. The CDR3 extends over 14 amino acids. CDR3: CAISESGTGNTIYF. CDR3 DNA sequence: TGTGCCATCAGTGAGTCAGGGACTGGAAACACCATATATTTT.

Only a few counts were recorded for this clonotype. This chain uses TRBV12-3 or TRBV12-4 with TRBJ2-1, with TRBD1 as a possible D gene (6 bases). This CDR3 has 14 amino acids. Deletions cut 7 bases from V and 3 bases from J, with 13 bases between. Written as DNA, the CDR3 is TGTGCCAGCAAGTCCGGGACAATCTACAATGAGCAGTTCTTC. Translating gives CASKSGTIYNEQFF.

The chain employs TRBV10-3 and TRBJ2-5; TRBD2 agrees at 10 bases. The junction had 4 bases not matched to a gene; V was cut back by 7 bases and J by 2 bases. From germline, CDR1 is ENHRY and CDR2 SYGVKD. This CDR3 spans 14 amino acids. The CDR3 DNA reads TGTGCCATCATGGCTAGCGGGGGACAAGAGACCCAGTACTTC. This sequence encodes CAIMASGGQETQYF.

In this sample, this clonotype turned up a few times. The rearrangement joins TRBV12-3 or TRBV12-4 to TRBJ1-4; 7 bases agree with TRBD1. The CDR3 consists of 15 residues. Trimming at V came to 4 bases and at J to 10 bases, leaving 12 bases not matched to a gene. The CDR3, as DNA: TGTGCCAGCAGTTATTCGGGCCGGACAGGAGGAAAACTGTTTTTT. Protein product: CASSYSGRTGGKLFF.

This clonotype was seen more than once but under ten times. The CDR3 loop reads CASSQDTVGQWSWGAKNIQYF. The CDR3 region has the DNA TGTGCCAGCAGCCAAGATACGGTGGGACAGTGGAGCTGGGGAGCCAAAAACATTCAGTACTTC. V is TRBV14 and J is TRBJ2-4; 7 bases align to TRBD1. The trim removed 0 bases at V and 0 bases at J, leaving 17 bases unmatched. The CDR3 consists of 21 residues. The germline V gene encodes CDR1 SGHDN and CDR2 FVKESK. Looking up the rest from reference TRBV14 and TRBJ2-4 gives the full variable domain: EAGVTQFPSHSVIEKGQTVTLRCDPISGHDNLYWYRRVMGKEIKFLLHFVKESKQDESGMPNNRFLAERTGGTYSTLKVQPAELEDSGVYFCASSQDTVGQWSWGAKNIQYFGAGTRLSVL.

This clonotype has just a few counts. The chain combines TRBV5-1 with TRBJ2-3, with TRBD2 identical over 9 bases. The CDR3 is 18 residues long. Per germline, CDR1 SGHRS and CDR2 YFSETQ. With V trimmed by 0 bases and J by 1 base, 9 bases remained unmatched. In DNA form, the CDR3 reads TGCGCCAGCAGCTTGGTTCCCAGCGGGGGGTCCGGCACAGATACGCAGTATTTT. It encodes CASSLVPSGGSGTDTQYF.